Listed here is a single T cell receptor beta chain. This clone's antigen is unknown. Per-nucleotide qualities are absent, and no much larger clonotype sits a single base away. The entire amount of isolated RNA was reverse transcribed using the High Capacity cDNA Reverse Transcription Kit, so the sequenced TCRB transcripts were expressed ones. Naive, central memory and regulatory T cell samples underwent deep immunoSEQ sequencing, averaging about 3.57 million total reads per sample. Sorted cells were lysed in RLT buffer and RNA was extracted with DNase-treated RNeasy Micro or Mini kits, depending on cell number. To prevent cross-contamination, each cell subset was processed individually, whereas patient and healthy donor samples were processed jointly. The immunoSEQ multiplex PCR was used to amplify TCRB sequences from cDNA, generating 87-bp fragments that spanned the CDR3 region. The amplicons were sequenced using the Illumina HiSeq platform. Regarding the original processing steps: PCR bias was corrected computationally using synthetic template baselines, and reads within Hamming distance 2 were collapsed, with unmergeable singletons discarded. Reads were aligned against IMGT to assign V, D and J genes, CDR3 length and insertions or deletions at six rearrangement sites. Within each subset, clonotype counts were normalized to the number of sorted cells before true diversity and Gini coefficients were calculated with the tcR R package. The overlap coefficient, calculated on TCRB nucleotide sequences, was used to measure repertoire sharing. Out-of-frame TCRB sequences from naive cells were analyzed as a proxy for the pre-selection repertoire. Imported from immuneACCESS, the table was reduced by TCRdb to in-frame sequences with V and J called. These copies leave out some clones; in studies compared against another copy, an unresolved V gene accounts for under half, and the cause of the remainder is not known. The V and J calls and clone size are taken from that table; D and trimming were inferred from the DNA. The sample has 200,000 to 300,000 clones on record, approximately 15% of them singletons. The ten largest clones represent approximately 0.021% of the sample.

A single peripheral blood draw of about 116 mL on average was collected from each donor into heparinised tubes. A BD FACSAria II was used to sort naive, central memory, regulatory and stem cell-like memory CD4+ T cells with a panel that included CD45RO, CCR7, CD25, CD127, CD95 and CD27. A purity above 95% was achieved for all sorted populations. PBMCs were isolated right away by Lymphoprep density gradient centrifugation and were stained directly, without culture. So that batch effects would be minimized, each experiment stained and sorted samples in pairs, pairing one healthy donor with one patient. The data stem from a study of beta chain features in type 1 diabetes (dated by TCRdb to the late 2010s). At the level of the whole study: Mean age, gender distribution, total cell number and subset yield did not differ between patients and healthy donors. A total of about 100,000,000 sorted cells were examined across all samples, and RNA yield correlated strongly with the number of cells per subset. The study compared the TCRB repertoires of sorted circulating CD4+ T cell subsets in recently diagnosed type 1 diabetes patients with those in matched healthy donors. Regulatory and stem cell-like memory subsets were obtained from only 8 patients and roughly 8 healthy donors, while naive and central memory subsets were obtained from all 30 or so donors. Points the paper makes about the study in general: The naive, central memory and regulatory TCRB repertoires appeared to resemble one another more closely among patients than among healthy donors. Only small numbers of individuals were included in the HLA sub-analyses, which left unresolved whether HLA type had any influence on TCRB rearrangement. Because cDNA rather than genomic DNA was sequenced, highly expressing activated cells could have been over-represented, although no difference in activation and CD3 levels was found between groups. Type 1 diabetes patients showed a moderate but significant shortening of TCRB CDR3 length in all four CD4+ subsets. At VDJ recombination sites, type 1 diabetes patients had fewer insertions and more deleted nucleotides, which implies abnormalities in thymic rearrangement. PCR may preferentially amplify shorter templates, but because patient and control samples were amplified and corrected together, any resulting skew would affect both groups equally.

This receptor was obtained from a man aged 30-40 years with type 1 diabetes. Sequencing was performed on naive CD4+ T cells from blood. The cell subset or site label of this sample denotes: true naive CD4+ T cells.

In nucleotide form, the sequence is TGTGCTAGAGCCGGGACAGGGGGCGAAGAGACCCAGTACTTC. It encodes CARAGTGGEETQYF. The V and J segments used are TRBV12-5 and TRBJ2-5, with 12 junctional bases fitting TRBD1. For this chain, trimming is 9 bases at the V end and 3 bases at the J end, and the number of junction bases without a gene match is 5. From the cysteine up to the phenylalanine, the CDR3 has a length of 14 residues. Only CDR3 DNA remains: 42 bases, in frame from the first base. CDR1 and CDR2 were assigned from the germline V gene as LGHNT and FRNRAP.